The clone carrying this T cell receptor beta chain was detected only once. Its specificity is not known. Sequencing targeted TCR beta in T cells from blood (CD8+ and CD4+). TEMRA cells were FACS-enriched, with CD8+ and CD4+ T cells isolated negatively. After extraction with the RNeasy kit, about 0.45 to 1 ug of the RNA was reverse transcribed using random hexamers. Amplification of TCR beta CDR3 across 54 Vbeta and 13 Jbeta was performed with immunoSEQ multiplex PCR. TCRdb independently ran MiXCR on the immunoSEQ multiplex PCR reads; one entry per CDR3 protein. The table shows about 150,000 distinct CDR3 sequences, with less than 97% occurring only once. This entry comes from a study of CD8 T cells in Susac syndrome. Study-wide results and caveats: As the study acknowledged, the number of individuals who were part of its TCR sequencing and HLA analysis was relatively small.

CDR1 is MNHEY and CDR2 is SMNVEV in the germline V gene (reference sequence). The CDR3 length is 15 residues. Trimming cost V 7 bases and J 2 bases, with 17 bases left between them. The chain recombines TRBV27 with TRBJ1-2, with a weak D call TRBD1 (6 bases). Sequenced sample: CD8+ T cells from PBMCs. This sequence was found in a human donor with multiple sclerosis. This CDR3 reads CASTPQPGTNYGYTF. CDR3 in DNA: TGTGCCAGCACTCCCCAACCAGGGACAAACTATGGCTACACCTTC.